This entry describes one T cell receptor (beta chain). This sample is part of a study of technical replicates of blood from a few donors. Trimming took 2 bases from V and 7 from J; bases not matched to a gene: 6. The length of the CDR3 is 13 residues. From germline, CDR1 is GTSNPN and CDR2 SVGIG (reference sequence). TCRdb keeps only in-frame clones here, not all; method: immunoSEQ multiplex PCR. The table lists tens of thousands of clones, 95% to 98% of them singletons. The specimen was T cells isolated from PBMCs. V gene TRBV30 combines with J gene TRBJ2-7, with 9 bases matching TRBD2. The origin of this receptor is a human donor in good health. In nucleotides, the CDR3 is TGTGCCTGGAGTCTAGCGCGGGGGGGGGAGCAGTACTTC. It is translated as CAWSLARGGEQYF. The variable domain in full, completed from reference TRBV30 and TRBJ2-7, reads SQTIHQWPATLVQPVGSPLSLECTVEGTSNPNLYWYRQAAGRGLQLLFYSVGIGQISSEVPQNLSASRPQDRQFILSSKKLLLSDSGFYLCAWSLARGGEQYFGPGTRLTVT.